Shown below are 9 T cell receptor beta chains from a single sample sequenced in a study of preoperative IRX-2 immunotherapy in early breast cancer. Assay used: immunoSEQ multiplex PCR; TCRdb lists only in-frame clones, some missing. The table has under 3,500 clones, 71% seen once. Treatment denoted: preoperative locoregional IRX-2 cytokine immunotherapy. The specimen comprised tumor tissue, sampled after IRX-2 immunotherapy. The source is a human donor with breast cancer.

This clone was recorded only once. In nucleotides, the CDR3 is TGTGCCAGTAGTTTGGGGGCGGACAAAAAGGCCCTCCACTTT. Its protein product is CASSLGADKKALHF. The chain is built from TRBV19 and TRBJ1-6, with a tentative D call TRBD1 (6 bases). Germline CDR1 reads LNHDA; CDR2 reads SQIVND (reference sequence). The CDR3 covers 14 residues. Trimming shortened V by 5 bases and J by 14 bases, and 19 bases separated the two germline ends.

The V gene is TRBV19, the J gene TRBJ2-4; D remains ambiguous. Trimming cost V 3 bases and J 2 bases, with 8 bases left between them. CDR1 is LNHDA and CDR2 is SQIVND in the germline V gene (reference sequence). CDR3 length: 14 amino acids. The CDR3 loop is CASSIGFTKNIQYF. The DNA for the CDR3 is TGTGCCAGTAGTATCGGTTTCACCAAAAACATTCAGTACTTC.

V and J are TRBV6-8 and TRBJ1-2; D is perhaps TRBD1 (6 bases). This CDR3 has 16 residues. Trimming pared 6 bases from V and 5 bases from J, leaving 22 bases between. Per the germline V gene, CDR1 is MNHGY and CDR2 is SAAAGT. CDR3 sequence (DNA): TGTGCCAGCAGCGCAAATCCGGGGGCGCCCCGGTATGGCTACACCTTC. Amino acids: CASSANPGAPRYGYTF.

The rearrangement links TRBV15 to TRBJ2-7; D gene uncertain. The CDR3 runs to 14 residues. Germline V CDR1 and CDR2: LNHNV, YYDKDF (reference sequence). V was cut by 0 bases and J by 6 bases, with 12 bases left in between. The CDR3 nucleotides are TGTGCCACCAGCAGAGATCGGCTGGGTGGCGAGCAGTACTTC. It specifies CATSRDRLGGEQYF. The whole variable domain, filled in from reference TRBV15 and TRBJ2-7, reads DAMVIQNPRYQVTQFGKPVTLSCSQTLNHNVMYWYQQKSSQAPKLLFHYYDKDFNNEADTPDNFQSRRPNTSFCFLDIRSPGLGDTAMYLCATSRDRLGGEQYFGPGTRLTVT.

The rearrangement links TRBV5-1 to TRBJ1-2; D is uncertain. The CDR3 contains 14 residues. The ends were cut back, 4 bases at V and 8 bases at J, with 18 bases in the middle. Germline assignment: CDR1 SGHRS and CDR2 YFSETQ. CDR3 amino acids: CASSPQEGSGGYTF. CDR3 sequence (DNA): TGCGCCAGCAGCCCGCAGGAGGGCTCGGGGGGCTACACCTTC.

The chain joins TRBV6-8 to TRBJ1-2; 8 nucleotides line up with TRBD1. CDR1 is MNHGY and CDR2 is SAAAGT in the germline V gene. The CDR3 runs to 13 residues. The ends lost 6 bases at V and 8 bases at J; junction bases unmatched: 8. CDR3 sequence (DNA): TGTGCCAGCAGAAATCGACAGGGGAAAGGCTACACCTTC. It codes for CASRNRQGKGYTF.

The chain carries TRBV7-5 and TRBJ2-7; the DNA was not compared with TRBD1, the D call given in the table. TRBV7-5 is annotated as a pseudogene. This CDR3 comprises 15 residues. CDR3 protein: CASSLGGRSSYEQYF. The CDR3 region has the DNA TGTGCCAGCAGCTTAGGGGGCAGAAGCTCCTACGAGCAGTACTTC.

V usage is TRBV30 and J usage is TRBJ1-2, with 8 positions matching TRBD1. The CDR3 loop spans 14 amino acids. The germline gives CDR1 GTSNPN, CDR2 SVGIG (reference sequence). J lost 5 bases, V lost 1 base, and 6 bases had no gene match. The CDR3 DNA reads TGTGCCTGGAGTGCCGGACAGGGCTGGTATGGCTACACCTTC. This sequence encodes CAWSAGQGWYGYTF. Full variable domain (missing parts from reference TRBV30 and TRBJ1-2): SQTIHQWPATLVQPVGSPLSLECTVEGTSNPNLYWYRQAAGRGLQLLFYSVGIGQISSEVPQNLSASRPQDRQFILSSKKLLLSDSGFYLCAWSAGQGWYGYTFGSGTRLTVV.

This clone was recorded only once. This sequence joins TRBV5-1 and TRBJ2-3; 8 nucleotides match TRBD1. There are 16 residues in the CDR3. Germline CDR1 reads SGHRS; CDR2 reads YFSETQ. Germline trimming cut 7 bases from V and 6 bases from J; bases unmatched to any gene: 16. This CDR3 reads CASHAGPGGITDTQYF. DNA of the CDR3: TGCGCCAGCCACGCCGGGCCAGGGGGCATTACGGATACGCAGTATTTT.